These 16 T cell receptor beta chains were all obtained from the same sample, sequenced in a study of multiple sclerosis patients with progressive multifocal leukoencephalopathy. Some clones are missing from TCRdb's copy, which holds only in-frame ones; the method was immunoSEQ multiplex PCR. The data show 25,000 to 35,000 clones, approximately 85% seen once. As for time point: time of PML onset. The input for sequencing was PBMCs, taken from a patient treated with natalizumab. The receptor set was obtained from a woman between 25 and 40 years old with progressive multifocal leukoencephalopathy.

The chain is built from TRBV6-9 and TRBJ2-7; the match to TRBD2 covers 9 bases. V lost 5 bases to trimming and J lost 0 bases; unmatched junction nucleotides: 5. From germline, CDR1 is MNHGY and CDR2 SVAAGI. This CDR3 comprises 15 residues. CDR3 DNA sequence: TGTGCCAGCAGTGTTGAGACTAGCGGCTCCTACGAGCAGTACTTC. This translates into CASSVETSGSYEQYF.

V and J are TRBV6-6 and TRBJ2-7, with a weak D call TRBD1 (6 bases). Germline V lookup: CDR1 MNHNY, CDR2 SVGAGI (reference sequence). The V end was cut by 2 bases, the J end by 5 bases, with 10 bases between. The CDR3 length is 13 residues. The CDR3 sequence is CASSYSGGHEQYF. CDR3 bases: TGTGCCAGCAGTTACAGTGGGGGCCACGAGCAGTACTTC.

This chain uses TRBV7-7 with TRBJ1-4; 9 bases are shared with TRBD1. CDR3 length: 15 residues. Germline CDR1 reads SSHAT; CDR2 reads FNYEAQ (reference sequence). Unmatched junction bases numbered 7, after V lost 5 bases and J lost 6 bases. CDR3 region: CASSATGGKDEKLFF. CDR3 nucleotide sequence: TGTGCCAGCAGCGCGACAGGGGGGAAGGATGAAAAACTGTTTTTT.

V and J are TRBV6-1 and TRBJ2-5, with D perhaps TRBD2 (6 bases). V was pared by 1 base and J by 4 bases, with 10 bases between. Germline V CDR1 and CDR2: MNHNS, SASEGT. This CDR3 spans 14 amino acids. This chain's CDR3 is CASSEGRVPETQYF. As DNA, the CDR3 is TGTGCCAGCAGTGAAGGGAGGGTCCCAGAGACCCAGTACTTC.

J is TRBJ1-5 and V is TRBV4-2; maybe TRBD1 (5 bases). The CDR3 totals 15 residues. V lost 1 base, J lost 0 bases, and 7 bases lay in between. Per germline, CDR1 LGHNA and CDR2 YNFKEQ. CDR3 loop: CASSQAQGSNQPQHF. Written as DNA, the CDR3 is TGTGCCAGCAGCCAAGCCCAGGGTAGCAATCAGCCCCAGCATTTT.

Only one count was recorded for this clone. This chain links TRBV9 with TRBJ2-5; the match to TRBD2 covers 7 bases. Germline trimming cut 3 bases from V and 1 base from J; bases unmatched to any gene: 9. The CDR3 sequence is 16 residues long. Germline CDR1 reads SGDLS; CDR2 reads YYNGEE. CDR3 nucleotide sequence: TGTGCCAGCAGCGCCGGAACTAGCGCAGTCCAAGAGACCCAGTACTTC. It specifies CASSAGTSAVQETQYF. Complete variable domain (other parts from reference TRBV9 and TRBJ2-5): DSGVTQTPKHLITATGQRVTLRCSPRSGDLSVYWYQQSLDQGLQFLIQYYNGEERAKGNILERFSAQQFPDLHSELNLSSLELGDSALYFCASSAGTSAVQETQYFGPGTRLLVL.

The V and J genes are TRBV11-2 and TRBJ2-1, with a possible D match to TRBD1 (6 bases). The length of the CDR3 is 17 residues. With 2 bases removed from V and 0 bases from J, the gap between germline ends came to 14 bases. CDR1 and CDR2 (germline): SGHAT, FQNNGV. The CDR3 DNA follows: TGTGCCAGCAGCTTAAGTCCTAGGGGGAGCTCCTACAATGAGCAGTTCTTC. It specifies CASSLSPRGSSYNEQFF.

As to this clone: This CDR3 is also generated by other DNA sequences in the sample. The CDR3 DNA reads as TGTGCGATGGCCGAGGGAACCGGTCAGCCCCAGCATTTT. Translation: CAMAEGTGQPQHF. The gene calls are TRBV19 and TRBJ1-5; no reliable D call. The germline CDR1 and CDR2 sequences are LNHDA and SQIVND (reference sequence). The CDR3 consists of 13 residues.

This chain connects TRBV5-1 to TRBJ2-7; 7 bases match TRBD2. Trimming cost V 3 bases and J 3 bases; bases outside gene matches: 3. This CDR3 contains 13 residues. Looked up from germline, CDR1 is SGHRS and CDR2 is YFSETQ. For the CDR3, the DNA is TGCGCCAGCAGCTGGGAGGGAGACTACGAGCAGTACTTC. Encoded protein: CASSWEGDYEQYF.

The chain uses TRBV28 and TRBJ1-1; tentative D call: TRBD1 (5 bases). Trimming pared 6 bases from V and 4 bases from J, leaving 15 bases between. The CDR3 is made up of 14 amino acids. Germline CDR1 is MDHEN and CDR2 is SYDVKM. CDR3: CASSPGGAGTEAFF. The CDR3 DNA is TGTGCCAGCAGCCCCGGGGGTGCTGGCACTGAAGCTTTCTTT.

This clone was seen only once. The V gene is TRBV7-2, the J gene TRBJ1-2; D not resolved. Germline V gene data show CDR1 as SGHTA and CDR2 as FQGNSA. The CDR3 has 12 residues. Trimming left V 11 bases short and J 7 bases short, with 17 bases between. CDR3 amino acids: CARKDSWRGYTF. Here the CDR3 DNA reads TGTGCCCGCAAGGACTCGTGGCGTGGCTACACCTTC.

This chain connects TRBV30 to TRBJ2-3; 8 bases align to TRBD2. V lost 0 bases to trimming and J lost 2 bases; unmatched junction nucleotides: 4. Germline lookup yields CDR1 GTSNPN and CDR2 SVGIG (reference sequence). This CDR3 region has 15 residues. CDR3 sequence: CAWSVLAVFTDTQYF. The DNA for the CDR3 is TGTGCCTGGAGTGTACTAGCGGTGTTCACAGATACGCAGTATTTT.

V is TRBV2 and J is TRBJ1-2; a weak D match, TRBD1 (6 bases). This CDR3 has 14 residues. The V end lost 4 bases, the J end lost 6 bases, and 15 bases lay between the germline ends. The germline V gene has CDR1 SNHLY and CDR2 FYNNEI. CDR3 amino acids: CASSAGQRVHGYTF. The CDR3 DNA reads as TGTGCCAGCAGTGCAGGACAGAGGGTACATGGCTACACCTTC. Combining the CDR3 with reference TRBV2 and TRBJ1-2 gives the whole variable domain EPEVTQTPSHQVTQMGQEVILRCVPISNHLYFYWYRQILGQKVEFLVSFYNNEISEKSEIFDDQFSVERPDGSNFTLKIRSTKLEDSAMYFCASSAGQRVHGYTFGSGTRLTVV.

This chain joins TRBV5-1 and TRBJ2-3, with 13 bases fitting TRBD2. The CDR3 contains 16 residues. CDR1 and CDR2 from the germline V gene are SGHRS and YFSETQ. J was trimmed by 4 bases and V by 4 bases; bases with no gene match: 6. CDR3 region: CASSPRTSGSADTQYF. DNA for the CDR3: TGCGCCAGCAGCCCTCGGACTAGCGGGAGTGCAGATACGCAGTATTTT.

This sequence joins TRBV5-1 and TRBJ2-6; no clear D gene. Between the trimmed V and J ends, which lost 0 bases and 0 bases, there was a span of 10 bases. The CDR3 sequence is 17 residues long. Germline V gene data show CDR1 as SGHRS and CDR2 as YFSETQ. CDR3 region: CASSLVAVSSGANVLTF. The DNA of the CDR3 is TGCGCCAGCAGCTTGGTGGCGGTGAGCTCTGGGGCCAACGTCCTGACTTTC.

This clone occurred a few times. The chain links TRBV27 to TRBJ2-6, with unresolved D. The CDR3 is 16 residues long. Germline assignment: CDR1 MNHEY and CDR2 SMNVEV (reference sequence). V was pared by 6 bases and J by 0 bases, with 12 bases between. CDR3 loop: CASSTKRDSGANVLTF. The CDR3, as DNA: TGTGCCAGCAGCACAAAACGTGACTCTGGGGCCAACGTCCTGACTTTC.